This T cell receptor beta chain was identified in a study of blood T cell repertoires in COVID-19. At the level of the study: Specimens from acute and convalescent COVID-19 originated in the United States, Italy and Spain. T cells, B-cell-depleted T cells, or PBMCs supplied cDNA or gDNA.

Trimming left V 3 bases short and J 4 bases short, with 12 bases between. The CDR3 extends over 14 amino acids. Germline assignment: CDR1 MGHRA and CDR2 YSYEKL. Clones were sequenced by immunoSEQ multiplex PCR, and TCRdb holds only the in-frame ones, with some missing. Of about 250,000 clones listed, about 86% are singletons. The chain uses TRBV4-1 and TRBJ1-1; D unresolved. The receptor comes from a person aged 70 to 80 with COVID-19, enrolled during active disease. The source material was peripheral blood. CDR3 nucleotide sequence: TGCGCCAGCAGCCATCCACCTCGGGGCACTGAAGCTTTCTTT. As protein: CASSHPPRGTEAFF.